The clone carrying this T cell receptor beta chain appeared a few times. The data originate from a study of blood T cell repertoires in COVID-19. Repertoires were generated with immunoSEQ multiplex PCR, while TCRdb's copy carries only in-frame clones and drops some. The table has over 100,000 clones, approximately 84% seen once. The ends lost 6 bases at V and 4 bases at J; junction bases unmatched: 7. The CDR3 has 15 amino acids. Looked up from germline, CDR1 is MNHEY and CDR2 is SVGAGI. This TCR was recovered from a man aged 40-49 years with active or convalescent COVID-19. The sequenced material came from peripheral blood. The J gene is TRBJ2-7, the V gene TRBV6-5, with 12 bases identical to TRBD2. The CDR3 region has the DNA TGTGCCAGCAGCCGACTAGCGGGGGTCCGGTACGAGCAGTACTTC. It is translated as CASSRLAGVRYEQYF.